The 24 T cell receptor beta chains below were found in one sample sequenced in a study of glioma-infiltrating T cells after dendritic cell vaccination. Libraries were prepared by immunoSEQ multiplex PCR; TCRdb keeps only in-frame clonotypes and omits some of them. This sample yields under 100,000 clones, of which about 85% are seen a single time; under 3% belongs to the top ten. Sequenced here: blood, sampled before dendritic cell vaccination. The receptors come from a human donor with glioblastoma.

The genes are TRBV5-4 and TRBJ2-3, with a possible D match to TRBD2 (6 bases). The CDR3 is 16 amino acids. V dropped 1 base and J dropped 0 bases, with 12 bases sitting between them. CDR1 is SGHNT and CDR2 is YYREEE in the germline V gene (reference sequence). The DNA of the CDR3 is TGTGCCAGCAGCTTGAGACGGGGGTCTAGCACAGATACGCAGTATTTT. Its translation is CASSLRRGSSTDTQYF.

This rearrangement joins TRBV15 to TRBJ1-4; D unresolved. Germline-derived CDR1 and CDR2 are LNHNV and YYDKDF (reference sequence). V was pared by 0 bases and J by 7 bases, with 6 bases between. The CDR3 runs to 13 residues. CDR3 sequence: CATSRDLLEKLFF. CDR3 DNA: TGTGCCACCAGCAGAGATCTCCTTGAAAAACTGTTTTTT.

This chain joins TRBV7-2 and TRBJ2-1, with D possibly TRBD2 on 6 matching bases. Trimming removed 5 bases from V and 4 bases from J, with 9 bases in between. The CDR3 extends over 13 amino acids. The V gene's germline CDR1 is SGHTA and CDR2 FQGNSA. This CDR3 is CASSPGTYNEQFF. DNA for the CDR3: TGTGCCAGCAGCCCTGGGACTTACAATGAGCAGTTCTTC.

The rearrangement links TRBV2 to TRBJ1-2; 11 positions agree with TRBD1. Germline assignment: CDR1 SNHLY and CDR2 FYNNEI. V dropped 6 bases and J dropped 7; count of bases not matched to a gene: 4. The CDR3 loop spans 13 amino acids. CDR3 bases: TGTGCCAGCAGCGGACAGGGGGCTAGTGGCTACACCTTC. It codes for CASSGQGASGYTF.

V usage is TRBV5-1 and J usage is TRBJ1-6; D is ambiguous. This CDR3 is built from 15 residues. V lost 0 bases to trimming and J lost 9 bases, with 13 bases between them. Germline-derived CDR1 and CDR2 are SGHRS and YFSETQ. CDR3: CASSLETVGLSPLHF. The DNA for the CDR3 is TGCGCCAGCAGCTTGGAGACGGTTGGGCTTTCACCCCTCCACTTT.

The chain carries TRBV11-2 and TRBJ2-1, with 10 bases aligning to TRBD2. V lost 1 base, J lost 2 bases, and 8 bases stayed unmatched. The CDR3 consists of 18 residues. In germline, CDR1 is SGHAT, CDR2 FQNNGV. CDR3 nucleotides: TGTGCCAGCAGCTTAGCAGCGGGGGGGAGGTTCGCCTACAATGAGCAGTTCTTC. Its translation: CASSLAAGGRFAYNEQFF. Supplemented by reference TRBV11-2 and TRBJ2-1, the full variable domain reads EAGVAQSPRYKIIEKRQSVAFWCNPISGHATLYWYQQILGQGPKLLIQFQNNGVVDDSQLPKDRFSAERLKGVDSTLKIQPAKLEDSAVYLCASSLAAGGRFAYNEQFFGPGTRLTVL.

This clone occurred a few times. The chain uses TRBV6-1 and TRBJ1-5; 10 bases fit TRBD1. This CDR3 region has 16 residues. Germline loops: CDR1 MNHNS, CDR2 SASEGT. V was pared by 2 bases and J by 2 bases, with 3 bases of the junction left unmatched. The CDR3 here is CASSEWTGGGNQPQHF. The CDR3 region has the DNA TGTGCCAGCAGTGAATGGACAGGGGGTGGCAATCAGCCCCAGCATTTT.

The chain employs TRBV7-9 and TRBJ1-2; D remains ambiguous. Trimming took off 5 bases at V and 8 bases at J, with 9 bases between the two ends. There are 11 residues in the CDR3. The germline V gene encodes CDR1 SEHNR and CDR2 FQNEAQ (reference sequence). In DNA, the CDR3 is TGTGCCAGCAGCCTAGGGCGGGGCTACACCTTC. Encoded protein: CASSLGRGYTF.

The chain couples TRBV10-3 to TRBJ2-1, with D perhaps TRBD1 (6 bases). Germline CDR1 is ENHRY and CDR2 is SYGVKD. Trimming shortened V by 4 bases and J by 6 bases, and 7 bases separated the two germline ends. The length of the CDR3 is 12 residues. CDR3 DNA sequence: TGTGCCATCAGTGGGGGGCCCAATGAGCAGTTCTTC. The encoded protein is CAISGGPNEQFF.

This clone occurred once. The chain joins TRBV18 to TRBJ2-7; D is possibly TRBD1 (6 bases). V was trimmed by 3 bases and J by 3 bases, leaving 15 bases between them. The germline V gene encodes CDR1 KGHSH and CDR2 LQKENI. The CDR3 runs 15 residues. The CDR3: CASSPPGTPNYEQYF. CDR3 DNA sequence: TGTGCCAGCTCACCTCCCGGGACACCCAACTACGAGCAGTACTTC.

The chain combines TRBV15 with TRBJ1-3, with a possible D match to TRBD1 (5 bases). Trimming removed 5 bases from V and 4 bases from J, with 12 bases in between. This CDR3 comprises 14 residues. The germline V gene has CDR1 LNHNV and CDR2 YYDKDF (reference sequence). The CDR3 loop reads CATSGQGRGNTIYF. CDR3 bases: TGTGCCACCAGCGGTCAGGGAAGAGGAAACACCATATATTTT.

The chain employs TRBV30 and TRBJ2-7, with D possibly matching TRBD2 (6 bases). In germline, CDR1 is GTSNPN, CDR2 SVGIG (reference sequence). CDR3 size: 16 residues. The V end lost 1 base, the J end lost 0 bases, and 16 bases lay between the germline ends. CDR3 nucleotides: TGTGCCTGGAGTGGTGCGGGCGGGGTGAGCTCCTACGAGCAGTACTTC. Translated, it gives CAWSGAGGVSSYEQYF. Supplemented by reference TRBV30 and TRBJ2-7, the full variable domain reads SQTIHQWPATLVQPVGSPLSLECTVEGTSNPNLYWYRQAAGRGLQLLFYSVGIGQISSEVPQNLSASRPQDRQFILSSKKLLLSDSGFYLCAWSGAGGVSSYEQYFGPGTRLTVT.

The rearrangement links TRBV4-1 to TRBJ2-1; 8 positions agree with TRBD2. After removal of 1 base from V and 0 bases from J, the junction contained 2 bases not matched to a gene. Germline CDR1 and CDR2: MGHRA and YSYEKL. The CDR3 covers 16 residues. The CDR3 here is CASSQAAGVSYNEQFF. CDR3 nucleotide sequence: TGCGCCAGCAGCCAAGCAGCGGGGGTCTCCTACAATGAGCAGTTCTTC.

This sequence joins TRBV20-1 and TRBJ2-5; no firm D call. Trimming removed 3 bases at V and 3 bases at J, with 5 bases between. The CDR3 sequence is 11 residues long. Germline loops: CDR1 DFQATT, CDR2 SNEGSKA (reference sequence). CDR3: CSASEKETQYF. The CDR3 nucleotides read TGCAGTGCTAGCGAGAAAGAGACCCAGTACTTC.

The rearrangement links TRBV5-1 to TRBJ1-3; 7 positions match TRBD1. The CDR3 loop spans 14 amino acids. The germline V gene encodes CDR1 SGHRS and CDR2 YFSETQ. With V trimmed by 4 bases and J by 2 bases, 3 bases remained unmatched. The CDR3 reads CASSQGQPGNTIYF. In DNA form, the CDR3 reads TGCGCCAGCAGCCAGGGACAGCCTGGAAACACCATATATTTT.

J is TRBJ2-2 and V is TRBV2; D is undetermined. The V end was cut by 7 bases, the J end by 4 bases, with 16 bases between. CDR3 length: 15 amino acids. CDR1 and CDR2 (germline): SNHLY, FYNNEI. CDR3 in amino acids: CASTKNVLSTGELFF. CDR3 in DNA: TGTGCCAGCACCAAAAACGTACTGAGCACCGGGGAGCTGTTTTTT.

This rearrangement joins TRBV18 to TRBJ1-5; 10 bases align to TRBD1. CDR1 KGHSH and CDR2 LQKENI come from the germline V gene. V lost 5 bases and J lost 4; bases outside the gene matches: 5. The CDR3 runs 15 residues. The CDR3 DNA is TGTGCCAGCTCAGCGTCGGGACAGGGGAATCAGCCCCAGCATTTT. Amino acid sequence: CASSASGQGNQPQHF.

This chain links TRBV7-2 with TRBJ2-2; D perhaps matches TRBD2 (6 bases). The CDR3 consists of 16 residues. V dropped 5 bases and J dropped 0 bases, with 13 bases sitting between them. The germline CDR1 and CDR2 sequences are SGHTA and FQGNSA. The CDR3 nucleotides read TGTGCCAGCAGCCGGACGACTAGTGCGAACACCGGGGAGCTGTTTTTT. Its protein is CASSRTTSANTGELFF. Drawing the rest from reference TRBV7-2 and TRBJ2-2, the complete variable domain is GAGVSQSPSNKVTEKGKDVELRCDPISGHTALYWYRQSLGQGLEFLIYFQGNSAPDKSGLPSDRFSAERTGGSVSTLTIQRTQQEDSAVYLCASSRTTSANTGELFFGEGSRLTVL.

The rearrangement uses TRBV29-1 and TRBJ1-2; D remains ambiguous. Germline values: CDR1 SQVTM, CDR2 ANQGSEA. Trimming pared 0 bases from V and 2 bases from J, leaving 4 bases between. The CDR3 spans 12 residues. Written as DNA, the CDR3 is TGCAGCGTTGAAGATCTGAACTATGGCTACACCTTC. Encoded protein: CSVEDLNYGYTF.

The chain couples TRBV29-1 to TRBJ2-7; 8 bases are a match to TRBD1. Per the germline V gene, CDR1 is SQVTM and CDR2 is ANQGSEA. V lost 6 bases and J lost 4; bases outside the gene matches: 8. CDR3 length: 13 amino acids. CDR3 in DNA: TGCAGCGTCGCGCAAGGGGACAGGTACGAGCAGTACTTC. The encoded protein is CSVAQGDRYEQYF.

This sequence joins TRBV2 and TRBJ2-5; D might be TRBD2 (5 bases). V was cut by 2 bases and J by 9 bases, with 10 bases left in between. The germline gives CDR1 SNHLY, CDR2 FYNNEI. The CDR3 is made up of 12 amino acids. CDR3 amino acids: CASSELPGAQYF. DNA of the CDR3: TGTGCCAGCAGTGAATTGCCCGGGGCCCAGTACTTC.

V usage is TRBV5-1 and J usage is TRBJ2-1; TRBD2 aligns across 15 bases. The V and J ends lost 6 bases and 6 bases, in that order; junction bases with no gene match: 4. CDR3 length equals 15 residues. Germline-derived CDR1 and CDR2 are SGHRS and YFSETQ. CDR3 in DNA: TGCGCCAGCACCATGGGACTAGCGGGAGGCAATGAGCAGTTCTTC. It translates to CASTMGLAGGNEQFF.

The rearrangement links TRBV29-1 to TRBJ2-7; D ambiguous. The CDR3 has 13 residues. Germline loops: CDR1 SQVTM, CDR2 ANQGSEA. V was shortened by 5 bases and J by 4 bases, with 15 bases between the two germline ends. DNA of the CDR3: TGCAGCGTTCGACTTCTGGTGGCTTACGAGCAGTACTTC. Translated, it gives CSVRLLVAYEQYF.

The rearrangement uses TRBV11-2 and TRBJ2-7; 8 bases fit TRBD1. The germline CDR1 and CDR2 sequences are SGHAT and FQNNGV. The CDR3 is 14 residues long. V shed 3 bases and J 3 bases; nucleotides not matched to a gene: 4. The CDR3 spells CASSFGQGNYEQYF. As DNA, the CDR3 is TGTGCCAGCAGCTTCGGACAGGGTAACTACGAGCAGTACTTC. Looking up the rest from reference TRBV11-2 and TRBJ2-7 gives the full variable domain: EAGVAQSPRYKIIEKRQSVAFWCNPISGHATLYWYQQILGQGPKLLIQFQNNGVVDDSQLPKDRFSAERLKGVDSTLKIQPAKLEDSAVYLCASSFGQGNYEQYFGPGTRLTVT.